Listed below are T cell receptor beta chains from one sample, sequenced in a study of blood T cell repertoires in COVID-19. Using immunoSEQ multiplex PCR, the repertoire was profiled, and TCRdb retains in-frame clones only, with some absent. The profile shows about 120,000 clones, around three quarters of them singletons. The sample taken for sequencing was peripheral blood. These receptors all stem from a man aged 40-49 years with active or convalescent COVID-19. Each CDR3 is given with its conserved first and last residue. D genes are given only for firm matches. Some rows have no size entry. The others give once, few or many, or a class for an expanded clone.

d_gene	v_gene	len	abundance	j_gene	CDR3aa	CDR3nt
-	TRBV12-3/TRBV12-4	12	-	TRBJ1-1	CASTERYTEAFF	TGTGCCAGCACCGAACGGTACACTGAAGCTTTCTTT
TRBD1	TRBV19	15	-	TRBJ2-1	CASSRRETGAREQFF	TGTGCCAGTAGCCGTAGGGAGACAGGGGCAAGGGAGCAGTTCTTC
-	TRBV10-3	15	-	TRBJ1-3	CAISVGGAAGNTIYF	TGTGCCATCAGTGTAGGGGGGGCGGCTGGAAACACCATATATTTT
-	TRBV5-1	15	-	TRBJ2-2	CASSLVGRSDGELFF	TGCGCCAGCAGCTTGGTTGGGAGATCAGACGGGGAGCTGTTTTTT
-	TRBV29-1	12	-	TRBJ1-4	CSVVRGDEKLFF	TGCAGCGTTGTCAGGGGTGATGAAAAACTGTTTTTT
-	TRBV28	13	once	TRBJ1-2	CASSLGGARGYTF	TGTGCCAGCAGTTTAGGGGGGGCAAGAGGCTACACCTTC
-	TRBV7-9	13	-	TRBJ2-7	CASSFIETGEQYF	TGTGCCAGCAGCTTTATAGAGACGGGAGAGCAGTACTTC
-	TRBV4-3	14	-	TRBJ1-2	CASSLDGANYGYTF	TGCGCCAGCAGCCTAGACGGAGCTAACTATGGCTACACCTTC
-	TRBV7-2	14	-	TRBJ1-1	CASSLREGYTEAFF	TGTGCCAGCAGCTTACGGGAAGGTTACACTGAAGCTTTCTTT
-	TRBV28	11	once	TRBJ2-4	CGAGAKNIQYF	TGTGGAGCGGGCGCCAAAAACATTCAGTACTTC
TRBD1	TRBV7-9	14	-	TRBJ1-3	CASSPDREGNTIYF	TGTGCCAGCAGTCCGGACAGGGAAGGAAACACCATATATTTT
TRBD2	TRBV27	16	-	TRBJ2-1	CASSFSGLAGYNEQFF	TGTGCCAGCAGTTTTTCAGGACTAGCGGGATACAATGAGCAGTTCTTC
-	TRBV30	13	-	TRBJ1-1	CAWSAQGNTEAFF	TGTGCCTGGAGTGCACAGGGGAACACTGAAGCTTTCTTT
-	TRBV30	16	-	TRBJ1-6	CAWRLRQSSYNSPLHF	TGTGCCTGGCGCTTAAGACAGAGCTCCTATAATTCACCCCTCCACTTT
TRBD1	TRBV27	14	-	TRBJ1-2	CASSWTGGNYGYTF	TGTGCCAGCAGCTGGACAGGGGGCAACTATGGCTACACCTTC
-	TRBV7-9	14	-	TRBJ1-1	CASSLKGKGTEAFF	TGTGCCAGCAGCTTAAAGGGGAAGGGCACTGAAGCTTTCTTT
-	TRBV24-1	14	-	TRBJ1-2	CATSDFDSNYGYTF	TGTGCCACCAGTGACTTTGACAGCAACTATGGCTACACCTTC
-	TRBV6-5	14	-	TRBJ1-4	CATKEGGVGEKLFF	TGTGCCACTAAAGAGGGTGGCGTAGGCGAAAAACTGTTTTTT
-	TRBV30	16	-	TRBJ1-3	CAWSRGKTSSGNTIYF	TGTGCCTGGAGTAGGGGGAAAACGTCCTCTGGAAACACCATATATTTT
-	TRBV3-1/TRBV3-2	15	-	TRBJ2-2	CASSQVYGNTGELFF	TGTGCCAGCAGCCAAGTCTACGGGAACACCGGGGAGCTGTTTTTT
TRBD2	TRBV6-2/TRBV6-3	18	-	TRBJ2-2	CASSYVGIAGGDTGELFF	TGTGCCAGCAGTTACGTGGGAATAGCGGGAGGAGACACCGGGGAGCTGTTTTTT
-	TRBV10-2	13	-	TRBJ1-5	CASSRRGLEPQHF	TGCGCCAGCAGTCGACGGGGTTTGGAGCCCCAGCATTTT
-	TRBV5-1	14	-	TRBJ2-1	CASTNPSAVNEQFF	TGCGCCAGCACCAACCCCTCAGCGGTCAATGAGCAGTTCTTC
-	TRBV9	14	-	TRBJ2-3	CASSLGTATDTQYF	TGTGCCAGCAGCCTGGGTACAGCCACAGATACGCAGTATTTT